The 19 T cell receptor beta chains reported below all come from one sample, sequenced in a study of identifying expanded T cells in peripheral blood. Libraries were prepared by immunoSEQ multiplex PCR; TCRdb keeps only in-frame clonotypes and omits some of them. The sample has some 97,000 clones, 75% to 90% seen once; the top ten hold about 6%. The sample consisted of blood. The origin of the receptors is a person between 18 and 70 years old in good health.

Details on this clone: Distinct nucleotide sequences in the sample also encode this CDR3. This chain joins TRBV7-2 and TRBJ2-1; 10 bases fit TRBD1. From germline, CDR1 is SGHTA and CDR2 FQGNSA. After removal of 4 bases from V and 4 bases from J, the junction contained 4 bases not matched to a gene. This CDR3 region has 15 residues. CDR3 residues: CASSSDRGPYNEQFF. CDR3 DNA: TGTGCCAGCAGCTCCGACAGGGGGCCTTACAATGAGCAGTTCTTC.

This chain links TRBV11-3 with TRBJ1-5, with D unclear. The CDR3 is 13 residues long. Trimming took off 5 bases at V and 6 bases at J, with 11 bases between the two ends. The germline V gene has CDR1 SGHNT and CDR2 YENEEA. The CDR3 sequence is CASSAGDGQPQHF. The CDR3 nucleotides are TGTGCCAGCAGCGCGGGAGACGGTCAGCCCCAGCATTTT.

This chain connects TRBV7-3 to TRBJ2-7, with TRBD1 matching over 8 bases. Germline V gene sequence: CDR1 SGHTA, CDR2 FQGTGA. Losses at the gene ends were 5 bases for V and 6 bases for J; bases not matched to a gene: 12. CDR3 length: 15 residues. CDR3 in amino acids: CASSLAGGASGEQYF. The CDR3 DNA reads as TGTGCCAGCAGCCTGGCAGGGGGCGCGTCAGGCGAGCAGTACTTC.

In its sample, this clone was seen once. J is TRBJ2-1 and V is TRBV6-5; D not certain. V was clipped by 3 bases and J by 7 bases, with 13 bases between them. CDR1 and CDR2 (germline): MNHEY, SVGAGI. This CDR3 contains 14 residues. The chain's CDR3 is CASSYTERRNEQFF. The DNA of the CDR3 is TGTGCCAGCAGTTATACCGAAAGACGGAATGAGCAGTTCTTC.

CDR3 protein: CASSPTSQGLAFYNEQFF. CDR3 nucleotide sequence: TGTGCCAGCAGCCCTACCTCACAGGGCCTAGCTTTCTACAATGAGCAGTTCTTC. The chain carries TRBV7-3 and TRBJ2-1; D may be TRBD1 (6 bases). Germline CDR1 is SGHTA and CDR2 is FQGTGA. This CDR3 is 18 amino acids long. Trimming removed 5 bases from V and 3 bases from J, with 23 bases in between.

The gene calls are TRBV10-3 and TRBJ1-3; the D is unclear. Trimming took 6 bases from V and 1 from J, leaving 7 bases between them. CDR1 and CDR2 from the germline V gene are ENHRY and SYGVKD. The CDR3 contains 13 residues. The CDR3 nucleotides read TGTGCCATCAGGGCCAGTTCTGGAAACACCATATATTTT. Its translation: CAIRASSGNTIYF.

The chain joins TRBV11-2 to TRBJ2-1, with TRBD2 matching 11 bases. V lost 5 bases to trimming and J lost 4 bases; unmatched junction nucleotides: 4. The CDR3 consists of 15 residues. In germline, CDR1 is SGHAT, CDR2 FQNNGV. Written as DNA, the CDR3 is TGTGCCAGCAGCCTGGGACTAGCGGAATACAATGAGCAGTTCTTC. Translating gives CASSLGLAEYNEQFF.

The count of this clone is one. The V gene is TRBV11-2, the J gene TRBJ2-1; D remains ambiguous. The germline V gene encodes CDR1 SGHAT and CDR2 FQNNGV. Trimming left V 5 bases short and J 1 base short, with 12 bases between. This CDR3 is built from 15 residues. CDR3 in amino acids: CASSTRLESYNEQFF. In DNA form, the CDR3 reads TGTGCCAGCAGCACCCGACTGGAATCCTACAATGAGCAGTTCTTC.

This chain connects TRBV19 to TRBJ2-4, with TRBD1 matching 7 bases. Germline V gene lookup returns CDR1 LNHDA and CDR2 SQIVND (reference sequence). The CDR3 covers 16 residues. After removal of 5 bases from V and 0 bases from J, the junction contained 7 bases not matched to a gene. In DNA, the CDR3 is TGTGCCAGTAGTCCATGGGGACAGCTAGCCAAAAACATTCAGTACTTC. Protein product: CASSPWGQLAKNIQYF.

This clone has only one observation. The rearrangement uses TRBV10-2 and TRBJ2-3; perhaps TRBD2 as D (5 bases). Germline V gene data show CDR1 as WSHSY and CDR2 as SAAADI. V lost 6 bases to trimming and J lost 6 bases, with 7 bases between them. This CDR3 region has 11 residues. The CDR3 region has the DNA TGCGCCAGCAGGGGCGGGGATACGCAGTATTTT. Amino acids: CASRGGDTQYF.

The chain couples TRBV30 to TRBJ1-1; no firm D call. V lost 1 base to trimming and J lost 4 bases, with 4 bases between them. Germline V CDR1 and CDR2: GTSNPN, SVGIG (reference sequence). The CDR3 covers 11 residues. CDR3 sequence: CAWSGVTEAFF. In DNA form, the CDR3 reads TGTGCCTGGAGTGGGGTCACTGAAGCTTTCTTT.

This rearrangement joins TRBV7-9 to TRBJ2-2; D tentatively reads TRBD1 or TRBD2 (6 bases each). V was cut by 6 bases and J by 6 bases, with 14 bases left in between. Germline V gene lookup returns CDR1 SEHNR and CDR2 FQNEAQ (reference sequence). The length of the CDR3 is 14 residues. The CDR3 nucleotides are TGTGCCAGCAGATACGGGGGCGGTCCCGGGGAGCTGTTTTTT. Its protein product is CASRYGGGPGELFF. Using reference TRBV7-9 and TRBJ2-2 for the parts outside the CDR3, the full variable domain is DTGVSQNPRHKITKRGQNVTFRCDPISEHNRLYWYRQTLGQGPEFLTYFQNEAQLEKSRLLSDRFSAERPKGSFSTLEIQRTEQGDSAMYLCASRYGGGPGELFFGEGSRLTVL.

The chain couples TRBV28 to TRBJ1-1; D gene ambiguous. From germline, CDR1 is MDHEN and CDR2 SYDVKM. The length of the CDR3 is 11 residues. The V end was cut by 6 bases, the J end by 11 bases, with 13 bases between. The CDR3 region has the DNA TGTGCCAGCAGGGCTGGGGTATCGGCTTTCTTT. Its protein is CASRAGVSAFF.

In DNA, the CDR3 is TGTGCCAGCAGCTTAAACGGGGCCAACGTCCTGACTTTC. Encoded protein: CASSLNGANVLTF. The rearrangement joins TRBV11-3 to TRBJ2-6; unclear D gene. V lost 2 bases and J lost 4, with 3 bases in between. Germline lookup yields CDR1 SGHNT and CDR2 YENEEA. The CDR3 spans 13 residues.

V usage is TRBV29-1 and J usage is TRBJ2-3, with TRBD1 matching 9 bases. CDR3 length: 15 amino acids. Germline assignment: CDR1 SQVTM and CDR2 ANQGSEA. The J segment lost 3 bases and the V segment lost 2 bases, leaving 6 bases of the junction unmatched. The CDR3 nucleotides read TGCAGCGTTGAACAAGGACAGGGGCGTACAGATACGCAGTATTTT. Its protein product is CSVEQGQGRTDTQYF.

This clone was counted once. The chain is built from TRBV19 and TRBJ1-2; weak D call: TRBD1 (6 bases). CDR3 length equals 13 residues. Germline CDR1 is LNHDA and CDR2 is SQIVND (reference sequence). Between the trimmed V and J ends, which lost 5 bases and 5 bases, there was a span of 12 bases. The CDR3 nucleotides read TGTGCCAGTAGTCAAGGGGGAACTTATGGCTACACCTTC. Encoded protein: CASSQGGTYGYTF.

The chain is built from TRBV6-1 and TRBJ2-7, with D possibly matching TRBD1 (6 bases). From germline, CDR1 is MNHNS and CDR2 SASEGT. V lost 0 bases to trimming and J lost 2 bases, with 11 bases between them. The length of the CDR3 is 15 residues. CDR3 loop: CASSEARTAPYEQYF. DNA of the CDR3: TGTGCCAGCAGTGAAGCCCGGACAGCACCCTACGAGCAGTACTTC.

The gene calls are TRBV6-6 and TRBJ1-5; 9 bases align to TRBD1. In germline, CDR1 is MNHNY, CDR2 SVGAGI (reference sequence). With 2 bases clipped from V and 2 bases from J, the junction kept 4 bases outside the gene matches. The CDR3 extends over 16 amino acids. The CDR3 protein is CASSYGTGTGNQPQHF. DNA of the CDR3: TGTGCCAGCAGTTACGGGACAGGGACCGGCAATCAGCCCCAGCATTTT.

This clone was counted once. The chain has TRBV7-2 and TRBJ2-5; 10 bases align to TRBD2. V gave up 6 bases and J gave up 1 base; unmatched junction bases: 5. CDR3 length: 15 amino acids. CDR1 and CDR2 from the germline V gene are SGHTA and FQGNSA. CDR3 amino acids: CASRDSSGGQETQYF. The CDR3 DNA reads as TGTGCCAGCAGGGACTCTAGCGGGGGCCAAGAGACCCAGTACTTC.